This entry lists 19 T cell receptor beta chains sequenced from one sample in a study of T-cell memory formation after mild COVID-19. TCRdb called the 5' RACE reads again in MiXCR, with one record for every CDR3 protein. Here the sample spans hundreds of thousands of distinct CDR3 sequences, approximately 19% being singletons. Specimen: PBMCs or a T cell subset sorted from them (not recorded which). These receptors all stem from a man between 18 and 35 years old who had mild COVID-19 (a few samples of this study predate the infection). Cell type and time point are not known.

In this sample, this clonotype turned up a few times. This sequence joins TRBV6-2 or TRBV6-3 and TRBJ1-2; TRBD1 might be the D (5 bases). This CDR3 comprises 15 residues. The germline V gene has CDR1 MNHEY and CDR2 SVGEGT. Between the trimmed V and J ends, which lost 6 bases and 5 bases, there was a span of 19 bases. The CDR3 DNA is TGTGCCAGCAGGTATAGGGACCGCACGGGATATGGCTACACCTTC. Translation gives CASRYRDRTGYGYTF.

The J gene is TRBJ2-3, the V gene TRBV7-6; D unclear. This CDR3 region has 13 residues. Germline CDR1 SGHVS, CDR2 FNYEAQ. Between the trimmed V and J ends, which lost 5 bases and 7 bases, there was a span of 13 bases. The CDR3 DNA is TGTGCCAGCAGCACCCCGCCGAGTTATACGCAGTATTTT. Protein sequence: CASSTPPSYTQYF.

The gene calls are TRBV7-2 and TRBJ1-3; tentatively, D is TRBD1 (5 bases). The V gene lost 4 bases and the J gene lost 0 bases, with 7 bases spanning the gap. CDR3 length: 14 residues. The germline CDR1 and CDR2 sequences are SGHTA and FQGNSA. The CDR3 region has the DNA TGTGCCAGCAGCTCGGGGCTCTCTGGAAACACCATATATTTT. Protein sequence: CASSSGLSGNTIYF.

This clonotype appeared a few times. The chain links TRBV6-5 to TRBJ2-5, with a tentative D call TRBD2 (5 bases). CDR1 is MNHEY and CDR2 is SVGAGI in the germline V gene. The V end lost 0 bases, the J end lost 5 bases, and 13 bases lay between the germline ends. This CDR3 comprises 15 residues. The CDR3 region has the DNA TGTGCCAGCAGTTACTCGAATGGGGAGTGGGAGACCCAGTACTTC. Its protein product is CASSYSNGEWETQYF.

This clonotype was counted a few times. The chain uses TRBV2 and TRBJ2-1; 9 positions match TRBD2. This CDR3 contains 14 residues. V lost 7 bases, J lost 4 bases, and 5 bases stayed unmatched. Germline V gene sequence: CDR1 SNHLY, CDR2 FYNNEI. Here the CDR3 reads CASNLAGRYNEQFF. The CDR3 region has the DNA TGTGCCAGCAATCTAGCGGGGAGGTACAATGAGCAGTTCTTC. The variable domain in full, with the rest retrieved from reference TRBV2 and TRBJ2-1, is EPEVTQTPSHQVTQMGQEVILRCVPISNHLYFYWYRQILGQKVEFLVSFYNNEISEKSEIFDDQFSVERPDGSNFTLKIRSTKLEDSAMYFCASNLAGRYNEQFFGPGTRLTVL.

Only a few counts were recorded for this clonotype. The chain links TRBV20-1 to TRBJ1-1, with D possibly being TRBD1 (6 bases). Per germline, CDR1 DFQATT and CDR2 SNEGSKA (reference sequence). V lost 6 bases and J 3 bases, leaving 11 bases between the germline ends. The CDR3 contains 12 residues. The CDR3, as DNA: TGCAGTGCGAGCAGGGGTGACACTGAAGCTTTCTTT. This codes for CSASRGDTEAFF.

The genes are TRBV28 and TRBJ2-7; D gene ambiguous. The CDR3 is 11 residues long. The ends were cut back, 0 bases at V and 12 bases at J, with 9 bases in the middle. CDR1 MDHEN and CDR2 SYDVKM come from the germline V gene. The CDR3 DNA reads as TGTGCCAGCAGTTTATGGCCGGTTTGGTACGTC. Translating it yields CASSLWPVWYV.

The rearrangement uses TRBV11-2 and TRBJ2-5; TRBD2 might be the D (5 bases). The V and J ends lost 1 base and 4 bases respectively, with 10 bases between them. The CDR3 covers 14 residues. CDR1 is SGHAT and CDR2 is FQNNGV in the germline V gene. CDR3 coding DNA: TGTGCCAGCAGCTTAGTCCTAGCTGCAGAGACCCAGTACTTC. Translating it yields CASSLVLAAETQYF.

This chain links TRBV6-5 with TRBJ1-2; D is perhaps TRBD1 (6 bases). In germline, CDR1 is MNHEY, CDR2 SVGAGI. Trimming took off 9 bases at V and 5 bases at J, with 28 bases between the two ends. The CDR3 extends over 17 amino acids. CDR3 loop: CASRAGASPSWAYGYTF. In nucleotides, the CDR3 is TGTGCCAGTAGAGCGGGGGCATCGCCTAGTTGGGCATATGGCTACACCTTC.

This clonotype showed up just a few times. This chain uses TRBV2 with TRBJ2-2; D gene ambiguous. The CDR3 covers 14 residues. Germline values: CDR1 SNHLY, CDR2 FYNNEI. Trimming took 7 bases from V and 5 from J, leaving 14 bases between them. The CDR3 protein is CASKKSVFTGELFF. CDR3 in DNA: TGTGCCAGCAAAAAAAGTGTCTTTACCGGGGAGCTGTTTTTT. The variable domain in full, with the rest retrieved from reference TRBV2 and TRBJ2-2, is EPEVTQTPSHQVTQMGQEVILRCVPISNHLYFYWYRQILGQKVEFLVSFYNNEISEKSEIFDDQFSVERPDGSNFTLKIRSTKLEDSAMYFCASKKSVFTGELFFGEGSRLTVL.

V is TRBV29-1 and J is TRBJ1-1, with a tentative D call TRBD1 (5 bases). Germline V gene sequence: CDR1 SQVTM, CDR2 ANQGSEA. The CDR3 totals 11 residues. Deletions cut 3 bases from V and 6 bases from J, with 8 bases between. CDR3 DNA: TGCAGCGTTGAGGGGGTTCCTGAAGCTTTCTTT. Translating it yields CSVEGVPEAFF.

A few counts support this clonotype. The V and J genes are TRBV27 and TRBJ1-6; 7 nucleotides align to TRBD1. Losses at the gene ends were 9 bases for V and 6 bases for J; bases not matched to a gene: 11. This CDR3 has 15 residues. The germline V gene encodes CDR1 MNHEY and CDR2 SMNVEV (reference sequence). The CDR3 nucleotides read TGTGCCAGTCAAAAGGGGGCGCAAATTAATTCACCCCTCCACTTT. Its translation is CASQKGAQINSPLHF.

This chain uses TRBV2 with TRBJ1-5; D gene uncertain. CDR1 SNHLY and CDR2 FYNNEI come from the germline V gene. The ends were cut back, 6 bases at V and 1 base at J, with 10 bases in the middle. The CDR3 runs 14 residues. The CDR3: CASRGPWSNQPQHF. CDR3 coding DNA: TGTGCCAGCAGGGGTCCATGGAGCAATCAGCCCCAGCATTTT.

This chain uses TRBV12-3 or TRBV12-4 with TRBJ1-4; D remains unclear. V dropped 6 bases and J dropped 8 bases, with 13 bases sitting between them. This CDR3 contains 13 residues. CDR3 in DNA: TGTGCCAGCAGGCCAGCGGAGCGGGAAAAACTGTTTTTT. Protein product: CASRPAEREKLFF.

The V gene is TRBV20-1, the J gene TRBJ2-5, with D tentatively TRBD1 (6 bases). Germline V gene lookup returns CDR1 DFQATT and CDR2 SNEGSKA (reference sequence). The CDR3 has 17 amino acids. V shed 2 bases and J shed 2 bases, with 21 bases lying between them. The CDR3: CSARPGAGAPFQETQYF. DNA for the CDR3: TGCAGTGCTAGACCCGGGGCAGGGGCCCCGTTTCAAGAGACCCAGTACTTC.

V usage is TRBV4-3 and J usage is TRBJ2-3, with D unresolved. Trimming left V 0 bases short and J 6 bases short, with 7 bases between. The CDR3 has 13 amino acids. CDR1 and CDR2 (germline): LGHNA, YSLEER. CDR3: CASSQDVRDTQYF. CDR3 DNA sequence: TGCGCCAGCAGCCAAGATGTCCGGGATACGCAGTATTTT.

This clonotype occurred a few times. The J gene is TRBJ1-1, the V gene TRBV7-9; the D is unclear. The CDR3 totals 14 residues. Per the germline V gene, CDR1 is SEHNR and CDR2 is FQNEAQ (reference sequence). Trimming stripped 3 bases from V and 1 base from J, with 9 bases between. The chain's CDR3 is CASSFPTPNTEAFF. The CDR3 DNA follows: TGTGCCAGCAGCTTCCCGACTCCGAACACTGAAGCTTTCTTT.

This clonotype turned up a few times. The J gene is TRBJ1-2, the V gene TRBV6-5; 8 bases align to TRBD1. Germline lookup yields CDR1 MNHEY and CDR2 SVGAGI. The CDR3 extends over 15 amino acids. V lost 6 bases to trimming and J lost 4 bases; unmatched junction nucleotides: 10. The CDR3 DNA reads TGTGCCAGCAGCCCTACCTTGACAGGGGTCTATGGCTACACCTTC. Its protein product is CASSPTLTGVYGYTF.

This chain joins TRBV6-5 and TRBJ2-3; a possible D gene is TRBD2 (6 bases). There are 13 residues in the CDR3. Trimming removed 5 bases at V and 4 bases at J, with 10 bases between. CDR1 is MNHEY, CDR2 SVGAGI, per germline. CDR3: CASSHRRADTQYF. CDR3 nucleotides: TGTGCCAGCAGTCACAGGAGGGCAGATACGCAGTATTTT.